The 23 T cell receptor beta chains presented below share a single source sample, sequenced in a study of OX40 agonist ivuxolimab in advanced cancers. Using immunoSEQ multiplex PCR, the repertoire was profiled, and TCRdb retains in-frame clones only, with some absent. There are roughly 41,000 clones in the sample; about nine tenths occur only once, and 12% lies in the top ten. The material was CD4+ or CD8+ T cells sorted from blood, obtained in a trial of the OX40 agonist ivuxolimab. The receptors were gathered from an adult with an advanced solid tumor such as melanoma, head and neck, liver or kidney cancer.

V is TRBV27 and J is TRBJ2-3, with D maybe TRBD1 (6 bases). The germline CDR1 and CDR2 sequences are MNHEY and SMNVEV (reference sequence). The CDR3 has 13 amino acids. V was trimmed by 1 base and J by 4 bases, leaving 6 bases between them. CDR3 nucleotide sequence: TGTGCCAGCAGTTTATACAGGGCAGATACGCAGTATTTT. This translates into CASSLYRADTQYF.

CDR3 sequence: CASSWWDEQFF. In DNA form, the CDR3 reads TGTGCCAGCAGCTGGTGGGATGAGCAGTTCTTC. The V gene is TRBV5-6, the J gene TRBJ2-1; D remains unclear. The CDR3 loop spans 11 amino acids. Germline assignment: CDR1 SGHDT and CDR2 YYEEEE. Trimming took 3 bases from V and 8 from J, leaving 6 bases between them.

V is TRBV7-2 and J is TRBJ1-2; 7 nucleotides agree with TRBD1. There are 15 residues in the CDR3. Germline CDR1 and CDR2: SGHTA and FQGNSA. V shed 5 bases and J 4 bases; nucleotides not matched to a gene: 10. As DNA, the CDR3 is TGTGCCAGCAGCCTACCCGGGACAGACCTCTATGGCTACACCTTC. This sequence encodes CASSLPGTDLYGYTF.

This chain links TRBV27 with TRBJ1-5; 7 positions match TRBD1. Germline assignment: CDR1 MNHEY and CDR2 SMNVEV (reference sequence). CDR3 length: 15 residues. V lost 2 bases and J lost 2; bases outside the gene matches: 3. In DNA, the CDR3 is TGTGCCAGCAGTTTACGACAGGGTGGCAATCAGCCCCAGCATTTT. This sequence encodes CASSLRQGGNQPQHF.

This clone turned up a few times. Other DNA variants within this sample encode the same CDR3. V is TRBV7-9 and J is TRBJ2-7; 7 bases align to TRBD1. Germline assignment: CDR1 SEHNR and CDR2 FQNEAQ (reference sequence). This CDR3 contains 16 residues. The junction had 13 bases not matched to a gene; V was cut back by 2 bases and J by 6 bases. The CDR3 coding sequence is TGTGCCAGCAGCTTAAAGGCGACAGGGAATTTGGGCGAGCAGTACTTC. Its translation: CASSLKATGNLGEQYF.

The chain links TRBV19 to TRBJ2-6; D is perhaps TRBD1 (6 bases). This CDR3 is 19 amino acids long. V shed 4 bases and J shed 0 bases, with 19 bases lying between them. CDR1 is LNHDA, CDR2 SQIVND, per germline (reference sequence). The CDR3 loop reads CASSTLIRDTSSGANVLTF. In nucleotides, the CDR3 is TGTGCCAGTAGTACCCTTATACGGGACACATCCTCTGGGGCCAACGTCCTGACTTTC.

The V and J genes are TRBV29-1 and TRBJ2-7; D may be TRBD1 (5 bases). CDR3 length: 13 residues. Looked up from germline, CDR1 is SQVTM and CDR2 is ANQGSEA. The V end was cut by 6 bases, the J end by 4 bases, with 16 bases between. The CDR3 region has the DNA TGCAGCGTAAGGAGCAGGGCGGATTACGAGCAGTACTTC. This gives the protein CSVRSRADYEQYF.

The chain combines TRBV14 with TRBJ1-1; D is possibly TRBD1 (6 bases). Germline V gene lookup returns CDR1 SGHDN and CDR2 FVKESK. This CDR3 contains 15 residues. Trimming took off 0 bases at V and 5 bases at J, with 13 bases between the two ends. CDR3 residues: CASSQDPGAVTEAFF. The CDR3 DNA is TGTGCCAGCAGCCAAGACCCGGGGGCAGTTACTGAAGCTTTCTTT.

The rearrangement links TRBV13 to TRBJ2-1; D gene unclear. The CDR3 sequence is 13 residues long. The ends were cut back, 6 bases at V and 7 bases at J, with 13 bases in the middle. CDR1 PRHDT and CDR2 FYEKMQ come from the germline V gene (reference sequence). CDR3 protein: CASSLSGRNEQFF. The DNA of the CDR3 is TGTGCCAGCAGTTTGTCGGGCCGGAATGAGCAGTTCTTC.

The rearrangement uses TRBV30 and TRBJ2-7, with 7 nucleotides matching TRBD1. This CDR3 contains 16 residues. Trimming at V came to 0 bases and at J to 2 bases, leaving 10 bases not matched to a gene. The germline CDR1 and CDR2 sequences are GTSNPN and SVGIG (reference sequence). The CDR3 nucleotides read TGTGCCTGGAGTGTATTAGGCCAGGGGGATCCCTACGAGCAGTACTTC. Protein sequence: CAWSVLGQGDPYEQYF.

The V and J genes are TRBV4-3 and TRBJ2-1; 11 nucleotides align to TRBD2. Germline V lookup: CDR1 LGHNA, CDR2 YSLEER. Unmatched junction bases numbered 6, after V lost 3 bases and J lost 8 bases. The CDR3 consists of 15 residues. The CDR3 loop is CASSHLAGGRYEQFF. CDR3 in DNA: TGCGCCAGCAGCCACTTAGCGGGAGGGCGTTATGAGCAGTTCTTC.

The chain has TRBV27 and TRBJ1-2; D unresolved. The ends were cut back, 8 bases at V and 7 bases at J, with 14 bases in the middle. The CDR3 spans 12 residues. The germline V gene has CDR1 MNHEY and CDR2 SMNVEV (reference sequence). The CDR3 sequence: CASLSAVSGYTF. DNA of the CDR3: TGTGCCAGCCTCAGCGCGGTTAGTGGCTACACCTTC.

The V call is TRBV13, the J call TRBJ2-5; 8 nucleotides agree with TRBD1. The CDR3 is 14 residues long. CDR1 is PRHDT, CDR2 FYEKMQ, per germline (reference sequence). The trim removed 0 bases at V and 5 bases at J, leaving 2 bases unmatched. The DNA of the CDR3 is TGTGCCAGCAGCTTAGGAGCAGGGGGCGAGACCCAGTACTTC. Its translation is CASSLGAGGETQYF.

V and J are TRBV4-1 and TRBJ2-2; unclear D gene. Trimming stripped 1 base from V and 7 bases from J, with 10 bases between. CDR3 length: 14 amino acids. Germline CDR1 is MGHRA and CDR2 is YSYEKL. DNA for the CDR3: TGCGCCAGCAGCCAAGGAGGAGTTCGCGGGGAGCTGTTTTTT. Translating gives CASSQGGVRGELFF.

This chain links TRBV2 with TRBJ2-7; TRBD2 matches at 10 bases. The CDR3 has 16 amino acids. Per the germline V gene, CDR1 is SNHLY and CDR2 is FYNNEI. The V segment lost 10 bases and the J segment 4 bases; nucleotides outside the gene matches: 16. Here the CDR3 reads CATSIGLAGETYEQYF. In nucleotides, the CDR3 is TGTGCCACGTCCATTGGGCTAGCGGGGGAGACGTACGAGCAGTACTTC.

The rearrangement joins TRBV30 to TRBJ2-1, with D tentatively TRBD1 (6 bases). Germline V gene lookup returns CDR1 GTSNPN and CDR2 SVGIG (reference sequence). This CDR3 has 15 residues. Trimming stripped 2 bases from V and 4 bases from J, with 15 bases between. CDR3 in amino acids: CAWSYPGTLYNEQFF. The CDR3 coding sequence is TGTGCCTGGAGTTATCCGGGGACACTTTACAATGAGCAGTTCTTC.

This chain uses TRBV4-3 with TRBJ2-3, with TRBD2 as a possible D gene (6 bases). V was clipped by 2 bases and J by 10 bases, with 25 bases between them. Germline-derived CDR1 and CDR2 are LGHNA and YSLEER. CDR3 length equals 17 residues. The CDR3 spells CASSQSGIAAEEDAQYF. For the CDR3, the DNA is TGCGCCAGCAGCCAATCGGGGATAGCGGCCGAGGAAGACGCGCAGTATTTT.

The CDR3 reads CASSLGLAEGYEQYF. DNA of the CDR3: TGTGCCAGCAGCTTGGGACTAGCGGAGGGCTACGAGCAGTACTTC. J is TRBJ2-7 and V is TRBV7-3, with 11 bases lining up with TRBD2. The V segment lost 3 bases and the J segment 3 bases; nucleotides outside the gene matches: 4. The germline V gene encodes CDR1 SGHTA and CDR2 FQGTGA. This CDR3 has 15 amino acids.

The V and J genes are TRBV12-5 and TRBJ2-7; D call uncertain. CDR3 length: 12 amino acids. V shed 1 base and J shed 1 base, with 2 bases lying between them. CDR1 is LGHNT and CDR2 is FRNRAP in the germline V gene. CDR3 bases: TGTGCTAGTGGTTTGGGGTCCTACGAGCAGTACTTC. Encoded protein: CASGLGSYEQYF. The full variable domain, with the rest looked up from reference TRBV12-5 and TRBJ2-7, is DARVTQTPRHKVTEMGQEVTMRCQPILGHNTVFWYRQTMMQGLELLAYFRNRAPLDDSGMPKDRFSAEMPDATLATLKIQPSEPRDSAVYFCASGLGSYEQYFGPGTRLTVT.

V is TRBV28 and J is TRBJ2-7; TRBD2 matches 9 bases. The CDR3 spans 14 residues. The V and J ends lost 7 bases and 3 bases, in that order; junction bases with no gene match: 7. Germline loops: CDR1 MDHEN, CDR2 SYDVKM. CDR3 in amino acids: CASTLTSGYYEQYF. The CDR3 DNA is TGTGCCAGCACCCTGACTAGCGGATACTACGAGCAGTACTTC.

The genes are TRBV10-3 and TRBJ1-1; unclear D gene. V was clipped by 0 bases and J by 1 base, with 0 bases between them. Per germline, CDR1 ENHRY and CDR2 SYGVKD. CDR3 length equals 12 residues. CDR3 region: CAISESNTEAFF. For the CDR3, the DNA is TGTGCCATCAGTGAGTCGAACACTGAAGCTTTCTTT.

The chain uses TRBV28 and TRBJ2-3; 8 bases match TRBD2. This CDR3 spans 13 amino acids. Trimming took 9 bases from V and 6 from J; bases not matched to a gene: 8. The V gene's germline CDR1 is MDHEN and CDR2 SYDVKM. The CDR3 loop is CASLHREGDTQYF. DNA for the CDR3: TGTGCCAGTCTACACCGGGAGGGGGATACGCAGTATTTT.

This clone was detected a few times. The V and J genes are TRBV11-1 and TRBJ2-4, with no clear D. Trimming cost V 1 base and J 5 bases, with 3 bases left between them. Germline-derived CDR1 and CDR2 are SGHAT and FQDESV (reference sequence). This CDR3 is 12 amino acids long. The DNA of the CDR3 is TGTGCCAGCAGCTTAGTTGAAAACATTCAGTACTTC. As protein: CASSLVENIQYF.